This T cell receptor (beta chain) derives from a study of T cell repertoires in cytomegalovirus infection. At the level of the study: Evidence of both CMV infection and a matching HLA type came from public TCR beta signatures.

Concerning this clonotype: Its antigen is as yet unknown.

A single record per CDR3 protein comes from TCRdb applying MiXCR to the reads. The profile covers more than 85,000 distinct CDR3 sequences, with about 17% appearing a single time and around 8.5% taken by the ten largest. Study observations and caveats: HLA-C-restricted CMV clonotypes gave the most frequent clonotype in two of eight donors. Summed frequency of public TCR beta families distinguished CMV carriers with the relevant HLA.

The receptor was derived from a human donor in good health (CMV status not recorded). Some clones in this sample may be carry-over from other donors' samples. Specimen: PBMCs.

The CDR3 bases are TGTGCCAGCAGTCGGGAACTCAGGCATGAGCAGTTCTTC. Residues: CASSRELRHEQFF. The V and J genes are TRBV12-3 or TRBV12-4 and TRBJ2-1, with D perhaps matching TRBD2 (5 bases). The length of the CDR3 is 13 residues. Trimming removed 5 bases at V and 8 bases at J, with 13 bases between.